These T cell receptor beta chains were read from a single sample in a study of shared clonotypes between healthy human individuals. Sequencing used immunoSEQ multiplex PCR; TCRdb keeps in-frame clones, though not all of them. The sample shows some 2.4 million clones, roughly 93% of them seen only once. Sequencing input: naive CD4+ T cells from PBMCs. These receptors originate from a man younger than 30 in good health. Some clones in this sample may be carry-over from other donors' samples. The CDR3 runs from the conserved cysteine through the conserved F or W. D genes are given only for firm matches. Clone size, where shown, is once, few, many, or a class for clones that have expanded.

abundance	d_gene	v_gene	j_gene	CDR3aa	CDR3nt
NA	NA	TRBV28	TRBJ1-5	CASRQGRSMGNQPQHF	TGTGCCAGCAGGCAAGGGCGGAGCATGGGCAATCAGCCCCAGCATTTT
NA	NA	TRBV7-8	TRBJ2-2	CASSHTSYTGELFF	TGTGCCAGCAGCCACACTAGTTACACCGGGGAGCTGTTTTTT
NA	NA	TRBV28	TRBJ1-3	CASSPDRGNTIYF	TGTGCCAGCAGTCCCGACAGAGGAAACACCATATATTTT
NA	NA	TRBV19	TRBJ1-2	CASSMAGNLNYGYTF	TGTGCCAGTAGTATGGCTGGGAACCTTAACTATGGCTACACCTTC
NA	NA	TRBV4-1	TRBJ1-1	CASSQAAEAFF	TGCGCCAGCAGCCAAGCTGCTGAAGCTTTCTTT
NA	TRBD2	TRBV5-4	TRBJ2-2	CASSLEVLAGAAGELFF	TGTGCCAGCAGCTTGGAGGTACTAGCGGGAGCGGCCGGGGAGCTGTTTTTT
once	NA	TRBV6-5	TRBJ2-2	CASSYRQLSGELFF	TGTGCCAGCAGTTACCGCCAGTTGTCTGGGGAGCTGTTTTTT
NA	NA	TRBV4-3	TRBJ2-5	CASSQQYRQQETQYF	TGCGCCAGCAGCCAACAGTACAGGCAACAAGAGACCCAGTACTTC
once	NA	TRBV2	TRBJ1-1	CASRDLPITEAFF	TGTGCCAGCAGGGATCTTCCTATTACTGAAGCTTTCTTT
NA	NA	TRBV28	TRBJ2-2	CASRNPNTGELFF	TGTGCCAGCCGAAATCCGAACACCGGGGAGCTGTTTTTT
NA	TRBD2	TRBV7-3	TRBJ2-3	CASSLASGSGDTQYF	TGTGCCAGCAGCTTAGCTAGCGGGAGTGGAGATACGCAGTATTTT
NA	TRBD1	TRBV29-1	TRBJ2-5	CSVEGQGGETQYF	TGCAGCGTAGAGGGACAGGGAGGAGAGACCCAGTACTTC
NA	TRBD2	TRBV7-2	TRBJ2-1	CASSPKRETVYEQFF	TGTGCCAGCAGCCCAAAGCGGGAGACAGTCTATGAGCAGTTCTTC
NA	NA	TRBV18	TRBJ1-2	CASSPRQGSTTPYGYTF	TGTGCCAGCTCACCACGGCAGGGGTCGACAACGCCCTATGGCTACACCTTC
NA	TRBD1	TRBV4-1	TRBJ1-1	CASSQDYGTVNTEAFF	TGCGCCAGCAGCCAAGATTATGGGACAGTGAACACTGAAGCTTTCTTT
NA	NA	TRBV9	TRBJ2-5	CASSVQGGQETQYF	TGTGCCAGCAGCGTACAGGGGGGACAAGAGACCCAGTACTTC
NA	TRBD2	TRBV6-5	TRBJ2-3	CASSLTSGSTDTQYF	TGTGCCAGCAGTTTGACTAGCGGGAGCACAGATACGCAGTATTTT
once	TRBD2	TRBV4-3	TRBJ2-3	CASSQAASGRGTDTQYF	TGCGCCAGCAGCCAAGCTGCTAGCGGGCGAGGCACAGATACGCAGTATTTT
NA	TRBD2	TRBV5-4	TRBJ2-1	CASSLVVAGGRSYNEQFF	TGTGCCAGCAGCTTGGTAGTAGCGGGAGGGCGATCCTACAATGAGCAGTTCTTC
NA	NA	TRBV5-1	TRBJ2-3	CASSFGQSSTDTQYF	TGCGCCAGCAGCTTCGGCCAAAGTAGCACAGATACGCAGTATTTT
NA	NA	TRBV5-6	TRBJ2-6	CASSSSAASSGANVLTF	TGTGCCAGCAGCTCTTCCGCTGCTAGCTCTGGGGCCAACGTCCTGACTTTC
NA	TRBD1	TRBV28	TRBJ2-4	CASSETGGKNIQYF	TGTGCCAGCAGTGAGACAGGGGGCAAAAACATTCAGTACTTC
NA	TRBD1	TRBV7-9	TRBJ2-3	CASSTYRGRTDTQYF	TGTGCCAGCAGCACATACAGGGGGCGGACAGATACGCAGTATTTT
NA	NA	TRBV5-1	TRBJ1-6	CASSSGQEDSPLHF	TGCGCCAGCAGCTCAGGACAAGAAGATTCACCCCTCCACTTT
NA	NA	TRBV9	TRBJ1-2	CASSAEVRGEYGYTF	TGTGCCAGCAGCGCCGAGGTTCGGGGGGAGTATGGCTACACCTTC
NA	TRBD1	TRBV28	TRBJ1-6	CASGGQGNSPLHF	TGTGCCAGCGGAGGACAGGGCAATTCACCCCTCCACTTT
NA	NA	TRBV9	TRBJ2-7	CASSVSGESGQQYF	TGTGCCAGCAGCGTTTCAGGAGAGTCGGGTCAGCAGTACTTC
NA	NA	TRBV5-1	TRBJ2-7	CASSLGTVYEQYF	TGCGCCAGCAGCTTGGGAACCGTATACGAGCAGTACTTC
NA	NA	TRBV28	TRBJ1-1	CASSPPGGKASTHPNTEAFF	TGTGCCAGCAGCCCCCCGGGGGGCAAAGCCAGTACCCACCCGAACACTGAAGCTTTCTTT
NA	NA	TRBV19	TRBJ2-7	CASSLPGWQSYEQYF	TGTGCCAGTAGCCTCCCCGGGTGGCAGTCCTACGAGCAGTACTTC
NA	NA	TRBV28	TRBJ2-5	CASSLGKPQTQYF	TGTGCCAGCAGTTTGGGCAAGCCGCAGACCCAGTACTTC
once	NA	TRBV5-1	TRBJ1-1	CATAQGFGNTEAFF	TGCGCCACAGCCCAGGGCTTCGGCAACACTGAAGCTTTCTTT
NA	TRBD2	TRBV4-1	TRBJ2-5	CASSLGLAGGQVTQYF	TGCGCCAGCAGCCTCGGACTAGCGGGAGGGCAGGTGACCCAGTACTTC
once	TRBD2	TRBV5-1	TRBJ2-6	CASSSGLAGLSGANVLTF	TGCGCCAGCAGCTCAGGACTAGCGGGGCTATCTGGGGCCAACGTCCTGACTTTC
NA	NA	TRBV7-7	TRBJ2-5	CASGRVPRETQYF	TGTGCCAGCGGGAGAGTCCCGCGGGAGACCCAGTACTTC
NA	NA	TRBV30	TRBJ2-1	CAWSLGGTNNEQFF	TGTGCCTGGAGTTTAGGGGGGACCAACAATGAGCAGTTCTTC
NA	NA	TRBV12-5	TRBJ2-1	CASGRGQEDEQFF	TGTGCTAGTGGCCGGGGACAAGAGGATGAGCAGTTCTTC
NA	TRBD2	TRBV5-1	TRBJ2-7	CASSPAAGALSSYEQYF	TGCGCCAGCAGCCCAGCAGCGGGAGCTTTGAGCTCCTACGAGCAGTACTTC
NA	NA	TRBV7-2	TRBJ2-7	CASSLVRYEQYF	TGTGCCAGCAGCTTAGTGCGATACGAGCAGTACTTC
NA	NA	TRBV7-8	TRBJ2-7	CASSITRTSYEQYF	TGTGCCAGCAGCATCACTAGGACTTCCTACGAGCAGTACTTC
NA	NA	TRBV2	TRBJ1-5	CASRPDMGNQPQHF	TGTGCCAGCAGGCCAGACATGGGCAATCAGCCCCAGCATTTT
NA	NA	TRBV19	TRBJ1-2	CASRTAYGYTF	TGTGCCAGTAGGACGGCCTATGGCTACACCTTC
NA	TRBD2	TRBV5-1	TRBJ2-5	CASSAGLAGGLNPQETQYF	TGCGCCAGCAGCGCGGGACTAGCGGGAGGGCTGAACCCCCAAGAGACCCAGTACTTC
few	TRBD1	TRBV28	TRBJ1-5	CASSPTGTGRDQHF	TGTGCCAGCAGCCCAACCGGGACAGGGAGAGACCAGCATTTT
NA	NA	TRBV5-1	TRBJ2-1	CASRPAPPNEQFF	TGCGCCAGCCGCCCGGCACCCCCCAATGAGCAGTTCTTC
NA	TRBD1	TRBV19	TRBJ1-1	CASSILGTGGTEAFF	TGTGCCAGTAGTATTCTCGGGACAGGGGGCACTGAAGCTTTCTTT
NA	NA	TRBV7-2	TRBJ2-3	CASSFGEATQYF	TGTGCCAGCAGCTTTGGGGAAGCTACGCAGTATTTT
NA	NA	TRBV27	TRBJ2-4	CASRKGGDLAKNIQYF	TGTGCCAGCAGAAAGGGGGGGGACCTAGCCAAAAACATTCAGTACTTC
once	NA	TRBV5-4	TRBJ2-7	CASSLEIAGAYHEQYF	TGTGCCAGCAGCTTGGAAATCGCTGGGGCCTACCACGAGCAGTACTTC
once	NA	TRBV7-3	TRBJ2-7	CASRPDGVGEQYF	TGTGCCAGCAGACCCGATGGGGTTGGCGAGCAGTACTTC
NA	TRBD1	TRBV25-1	TRBJ1-2	CASSEIGQGYYGYTF	TGTGCCAGCAGTGAAATAGGACAGGGATACTATGGCTACACCTTC
NA	NA	TRBV5-1	TRBJ2-1	CASSFPERALSYNEQFF	TGCGCCAGCAGCTTCCCTGAGCGGGCTTTGTCCTACAATGAGCAGTTCTTC